The entry that follows covers one TCR beta chain sequence. The source of the sample is a study of OX40 agonist ivuxolimab in advanced cancers. Study background: Ivuxolimab, an agonist antibody against OX40 (CD134), was given to patients.

The germline V gene has CDR1 SNHLY and CDR2 FYNNEI. The CDR3 sequence is 14 residues long. J gave up 6 bases and V 4 bases, and 8 bases lay outside the gene matches. The table came from immunoSEQ multiplex PCR; TCRdb's copy has only in-frame clones and leaves some out. The table shows approximately 66,000 clones, with approximately 89% occurring only once. This chain connects TRBV2 to TRBJ1-1; 7 nucleotides align to TRBD1. The sample consisted of CD4+ or CD8+ T cells sorted from blood, taken in a trial of the OX40 agonist ivuxolimab. The receptor's source is an adult with an advanced solid tumor such as melanoma, head and neck, liver or kidney cancer. CDR3 in DNA: TGTGCCAGCAGTGGACAGGGAGTATCGGCTGAAGCTTTCTTT. Translation: CASSGQGVSAEAFF. Supplemented by reference TRBV2 and TRBJ1-1, the full variable domain reads EPEVTQTPSHQVTQMGQEVILRCVPISNHLYFYWYRQILGQKVEFLVSFYNNEISEKSEIFDDQFSVERPDGSNFTLKIRSTKLEDSAMYFCASSGQGVSAEAFFGQGTRLTVV.